The subject of this entry is one T cell receptor beta chain. Its antigen is not identified. This entry is derived from a study of cytomegalovirus exposure and HLA in healthy donors. Regarding the study as a whole: Three of the chains that were CMV-associated were confirmed in vitro to be specific for CMV antigens. Per a later analysis, about 17,000 TCR beta sequences showed association with HLA alleles at 0.05 false discovery rate. Researchers reported in a later analysis that common viral pathogens appeared linked to several top clusters.

The PCR contained 60 Vbeta and 13 Jbeta primers. In the original analysis: A follow-up analysis tallied about 88 million unique TCR beta chains, about 11 million shared. Data came from immunoSEQ multiplex PCR; TCRdb stores just in-frame clones and leaves some out. V, J and clone size were drawn from that table, and D and trimming were deduced from the DNA. The sample yields about 190,000 clones, roughly 83% seen once. Per the germline V gene, CDR1 is SNHLY and CDR2 is FYNNEI. This CDR3 contains 16 residues. Trimming took 7 bases from V and 0 from J; bases not matched to a gene: 8. What was sequenced was PBMCs. The rearrangement links TRBV2 to TRBJ1-3, with 8 bases identical to TRBD1. The TCR comes from a boy younger than 18 in good health and CMV-seronegative. As DNA, the CDR3 is TGTGCCAGCACCATCCAGGGGGCTATCTCTGGAAACACCATATATTTT. Its protein is CASTIQGAISGNTIYF.